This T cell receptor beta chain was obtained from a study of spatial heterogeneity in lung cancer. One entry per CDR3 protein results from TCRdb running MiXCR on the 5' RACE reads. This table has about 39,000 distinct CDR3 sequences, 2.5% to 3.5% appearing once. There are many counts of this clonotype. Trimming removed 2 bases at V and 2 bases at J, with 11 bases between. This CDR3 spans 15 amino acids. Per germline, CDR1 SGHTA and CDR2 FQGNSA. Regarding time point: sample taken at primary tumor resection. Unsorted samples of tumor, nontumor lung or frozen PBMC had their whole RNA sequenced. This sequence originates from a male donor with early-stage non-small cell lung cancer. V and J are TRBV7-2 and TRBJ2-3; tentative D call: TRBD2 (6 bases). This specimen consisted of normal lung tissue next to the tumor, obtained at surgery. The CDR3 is CASSLQAGLTDTQYF. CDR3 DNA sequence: TGTGCCAGCAGCTTACAAGCGGGCCTCACAGATACGCAGTATTTT.